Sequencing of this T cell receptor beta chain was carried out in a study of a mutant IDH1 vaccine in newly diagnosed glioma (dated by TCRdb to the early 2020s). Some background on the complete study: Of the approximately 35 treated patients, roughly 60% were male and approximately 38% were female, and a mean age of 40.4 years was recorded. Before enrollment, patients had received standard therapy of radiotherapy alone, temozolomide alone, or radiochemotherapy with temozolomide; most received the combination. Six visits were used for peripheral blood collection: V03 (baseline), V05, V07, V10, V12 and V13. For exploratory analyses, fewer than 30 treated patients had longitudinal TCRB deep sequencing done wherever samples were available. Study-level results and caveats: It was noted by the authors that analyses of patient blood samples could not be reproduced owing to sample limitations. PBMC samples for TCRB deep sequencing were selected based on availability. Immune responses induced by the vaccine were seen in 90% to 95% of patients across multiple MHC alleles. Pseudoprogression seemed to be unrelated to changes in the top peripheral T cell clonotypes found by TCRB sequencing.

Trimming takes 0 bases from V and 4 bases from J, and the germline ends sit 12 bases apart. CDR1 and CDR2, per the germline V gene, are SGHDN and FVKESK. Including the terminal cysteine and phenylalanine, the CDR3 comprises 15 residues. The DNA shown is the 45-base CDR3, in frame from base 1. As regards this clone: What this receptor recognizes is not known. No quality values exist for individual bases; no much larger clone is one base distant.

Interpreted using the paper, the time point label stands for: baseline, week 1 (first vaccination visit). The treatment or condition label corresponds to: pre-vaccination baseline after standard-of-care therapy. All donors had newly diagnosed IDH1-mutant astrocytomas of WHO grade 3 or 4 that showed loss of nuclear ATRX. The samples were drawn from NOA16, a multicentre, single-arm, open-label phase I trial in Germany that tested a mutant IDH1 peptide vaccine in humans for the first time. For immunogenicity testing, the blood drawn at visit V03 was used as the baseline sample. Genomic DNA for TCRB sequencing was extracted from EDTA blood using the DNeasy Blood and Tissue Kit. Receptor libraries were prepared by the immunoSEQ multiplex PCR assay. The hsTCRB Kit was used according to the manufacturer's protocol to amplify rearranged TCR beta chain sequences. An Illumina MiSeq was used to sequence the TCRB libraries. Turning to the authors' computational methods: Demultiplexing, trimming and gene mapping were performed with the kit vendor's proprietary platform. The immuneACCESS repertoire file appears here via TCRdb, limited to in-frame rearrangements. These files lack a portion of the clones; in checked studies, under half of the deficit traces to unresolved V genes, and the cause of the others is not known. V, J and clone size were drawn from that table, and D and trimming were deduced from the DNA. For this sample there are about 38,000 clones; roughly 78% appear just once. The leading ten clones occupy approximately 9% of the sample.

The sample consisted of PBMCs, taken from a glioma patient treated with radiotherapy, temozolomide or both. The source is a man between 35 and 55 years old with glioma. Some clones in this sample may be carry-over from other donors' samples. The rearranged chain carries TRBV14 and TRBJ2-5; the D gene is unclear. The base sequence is TGTGCCAGCAGCCAAGATACCCGGGTGCGAGAGACCCAGTACTTC. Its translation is CASSQDTRVRETQYF.